This T cell receptor (beta chain) was sequenced during a study of blood T cells in healthy people across ages. The authors ran a second PCR of 7 to 11 cycles using a sample-barcoded 5' primer and a J-beta primer mix. A minimum of 2.5 million CDR3-containing paired-end reads was obtained for each sample. TCRdb used MiXCR to reprocess the 5' RACE reads, holding one entry per CDR3 protein. Of some 900,000 distinct CDR3 sequences listed, under 35% are singletons. The CDR3 runs 15 residues. V was pared by 6 bases and J by 5 bases, with 10 bases of the junction left unmatched. Germline CDR1 is SGHTA and CDR2 is FQGNSA. Total RNA, at least 6 micrograms per sample, was extracted from PBMCs. This clonotype was seen more than once but under ten times. Antigen unknown. Study-level points and caveats: Per-million-T-cell TCR beta diversity fell roughly linearly with age. Unknown donor CMV status possibly confounded expanded clonotype changes.

The V and J genes are TRBV7-2 and TRBJ1-5; TRBD1 aligns across 7 bases. This clonotype was sampled from a woman aged 80 or older in good health. The sample consisted of blood. The CDR3 reads CASRQDRVVDQPQHF. Written as DNA, the CDR3 is TGTGCCAGCAGACAAGACAGGGTGGTCGATCAGCCCCAGCATTTT. Filled out from reference TRBV7-2 and TRBJ1-5, the complete variable domain reads GAGVSQSPSNKVTEKGKDVELRCDPISGHTALYWYRQSLGQGLEFLIYFQGNSAPDKSGLPSDRFSAERTGGSVSTLTIQRTQQEDSAVYLCASRQDRVVDQPQHFGDGTRLSIL.